This entry concerns a single TCR beta chain. The entry originates in a study of molecular identifiers for immune sequencing clone quantification. The ends lost 0 bases at V and 1 base at J; junction bases unmatched: 8. CDR1 SGDLS and CDR2 YYNGEE come from the germline V gene. The CDR3 has 18 amino acids. Previously described methods with listed TCR primers produced the bulk TCR libraries. TCRdb recomputed calls from the PCR reads with MiXCR, one row per CDR3 protein. The sample shows nearly 650,000 distinct CDR3 sequences, less than 30% of them seen only once. The TCR comes from a human donor in good health. Some libraries in this study had Jurkat cell RNA spiked in. The V and J genes are TRBV9 and TRBJ2-3, with 10 bases that match TRBD2. The source material was naive CD8+ T cells from blood, with Jurkat cell RNA spiked in. The subset is: FACS-sorted CD8+CD4-CCR7+CD45RA+ naive T cells. CDR3 amino acids: CASSVGAGAGGGTDTQYF. The CDR3 DNA is TGTGCCAGCAGCGTAGGAGCTGGAGCGGGAGGGGGCACAGATACGCAGTATTTT.